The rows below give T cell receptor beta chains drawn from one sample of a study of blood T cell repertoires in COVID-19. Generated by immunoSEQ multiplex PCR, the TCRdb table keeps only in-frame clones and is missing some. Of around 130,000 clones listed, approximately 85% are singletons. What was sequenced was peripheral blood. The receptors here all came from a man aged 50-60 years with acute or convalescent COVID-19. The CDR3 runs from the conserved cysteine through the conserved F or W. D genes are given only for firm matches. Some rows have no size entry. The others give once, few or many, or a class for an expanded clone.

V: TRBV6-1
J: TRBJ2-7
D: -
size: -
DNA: TGTGCCAGCAAGGAGACTAGGGTCTCCTACGAGCAGTACTTC
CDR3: CASKETRVSYEQYF

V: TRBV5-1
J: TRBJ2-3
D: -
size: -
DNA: TGCGCCAGCAGCCGGGAGTGGGGCACAGATACGCAGTATTTT
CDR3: CASSREWGTDTQYF

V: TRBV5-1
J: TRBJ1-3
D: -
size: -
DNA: TGCGCCAGCAGCTTCGGCGGGAGCTCTGGAAACACCATATATTTT
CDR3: CASSFGGSSGNTIYF

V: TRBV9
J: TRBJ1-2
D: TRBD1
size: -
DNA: TGTGCCAGCAGCTACACAGGGGGTCTGGGCTACACCTTC
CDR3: CASSYTGGLGYTF

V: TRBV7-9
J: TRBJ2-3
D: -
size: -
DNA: TGTGCCAGCAGTTCCCTGGCGGGGTCCTCTAGCACAGATACGCAGTATTTT
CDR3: CASSSLAGSSSTDTQYF

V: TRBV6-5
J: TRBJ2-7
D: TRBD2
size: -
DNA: TGTGCCAGCAAGCGACTAGCGGGCGAGCAGTACTTC
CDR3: CASKRLAGEQYF

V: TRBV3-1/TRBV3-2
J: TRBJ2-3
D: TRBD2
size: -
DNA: TGTGCCAGCAGCCAGCCTAGCGGTAGCACAGATACGCAGTATTTT
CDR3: CASSQPSGSTDTQYF

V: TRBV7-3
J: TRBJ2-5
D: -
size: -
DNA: TGTGCCAGCAGCCCCCAGGGGGGAGGTCAAGAGACCCAGTACTTC
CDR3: CASSPQGGGQETQYF

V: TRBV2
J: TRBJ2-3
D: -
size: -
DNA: TGTGCCAGCAGTGGTCTGGTTCGGACAGATACGCAGTATTTT
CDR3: CASSGLVRTDTQYF

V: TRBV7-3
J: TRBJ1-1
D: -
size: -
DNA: TGTGCCAGCGTCAGGGCTGACGGTGAAGCTTTCTTT
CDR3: CASVRADGEAFF

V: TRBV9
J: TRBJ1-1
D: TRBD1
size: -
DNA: TGTGCCAGCAGCGGCTACAGGGGGCTAAACACTGAAGCTTTCTTT
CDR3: CASSGYRGLNTEAFF

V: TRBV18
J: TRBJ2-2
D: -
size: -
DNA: TGTGCCAGCTCACCCAGAGGGAACACCGGGGAGCTGTTTTTT
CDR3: CASSPRGNTGELFF

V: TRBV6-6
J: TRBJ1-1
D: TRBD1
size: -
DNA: TGTGCCAGCAGTTACTTTCAGGGGGTCGGGAACACTGAAGCTTTCTTT
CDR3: CASSYFQGVGNTEAFF

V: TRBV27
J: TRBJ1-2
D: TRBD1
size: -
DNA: TGTGCCAGCTGGGACAGGAACTATGGCTACACCTTC
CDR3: CASWDRNYGYTF

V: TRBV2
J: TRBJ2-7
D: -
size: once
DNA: TGTGCCAGCAGTAACTCCGGTCAATCCTACGAGCAGTACTTC
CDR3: CASSNSGQSYEQYF

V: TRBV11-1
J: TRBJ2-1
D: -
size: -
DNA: TGTGCCAGCAGCTTAGATCGAGGGAGCTACAATGAGCAGTTCTTC
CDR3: CASSLDRGSYNEQFF

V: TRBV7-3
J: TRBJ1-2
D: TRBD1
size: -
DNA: TGTGCCAGCAGCTCCGGACAGGGACCTAACTATGGCTACACCTTC
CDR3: CASSSGQGPNYGYTF

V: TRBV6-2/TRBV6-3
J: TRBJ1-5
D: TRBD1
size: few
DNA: TGTGCCAGCAGTTACCGACGACAGGGAGGCAATCAGCCCCAGCATTTT
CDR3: CASSYRRQGGNQPQHF

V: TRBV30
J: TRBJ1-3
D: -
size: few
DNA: TGTGCCTGGAGTGAGGACAGCTCTGGAAACACCATATATTTT
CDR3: CAWSEDSSGNTIYF

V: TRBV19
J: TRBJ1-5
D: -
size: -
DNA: TGTGCCCGGATGGCCGCTCTAGAGCCCCAGCATTTT
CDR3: CARMAALEPQHF

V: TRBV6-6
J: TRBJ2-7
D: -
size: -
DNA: TGTGCCAGCAGTTTCCTCGGGGGGACATACGAGCAGTACTTC
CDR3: CASSFLGGTYEQYF

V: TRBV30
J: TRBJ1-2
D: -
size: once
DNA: TGTGCCTGGAGCCCTCAGATTATCTATGGCTACACCTTC
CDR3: CAWSPQIIYGYTF

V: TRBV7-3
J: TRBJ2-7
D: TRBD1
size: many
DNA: TGTGCCAGCAGCTTAGGGACAGGGCCCTACGAGCAGTACTTC
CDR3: CASSLGTGPYEQYF

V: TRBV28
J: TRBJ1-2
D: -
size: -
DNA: TGTGCCAGCAGCCGGGACATAGGGAACTATGGCTACACCTTC
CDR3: CASSRDIGNYGYTF

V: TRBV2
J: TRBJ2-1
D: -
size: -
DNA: TGTGCCGTATCTACCCGCTCAGACAGGGAGCAGTTCTTC
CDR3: CAVSTRSDREQFF

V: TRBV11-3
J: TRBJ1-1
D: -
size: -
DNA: TGTGCCAGCAGCTCCTCCGTCGGGGGCACTGAAGCTTTCTTT
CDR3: CASSSSVGGTEAFF

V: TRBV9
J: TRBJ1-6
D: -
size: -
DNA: TGTGCCAGCAGCGTAGGACAGCCAAATTCACCCCTCCACTTT
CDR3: CASSVGQPNSPLHF

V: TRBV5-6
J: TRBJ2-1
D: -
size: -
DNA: TGTGCCAGCAGCGCGGGACTTTTAAGCTCCTACAATGAGCAGTTCTTC
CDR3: CASSAGLLSSYNEQFF

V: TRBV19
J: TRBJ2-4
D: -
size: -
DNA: TGTGCCAGTCAGGAGGGTCCCAAAAACATTCAGTACTTC
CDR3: CASQEGPKNIQYF

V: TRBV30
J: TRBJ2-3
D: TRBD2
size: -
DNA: TGTGCCTGGAGTGTAATAGCGGGGAGCGATACGCAGTATTTT
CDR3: CAWSVIAGSDTQYF

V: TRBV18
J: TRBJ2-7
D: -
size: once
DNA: TGTGCCAGCTCATCTACAGGGAGCGAGCAGTACTTC
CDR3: CASSSTGSEQYF

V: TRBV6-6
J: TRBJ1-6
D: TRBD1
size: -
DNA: TGTGCCAGCAGTTCAGGGGGTGGCTCCTATAATTCACCCCTCCACTTT
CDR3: CASSSGGGSYNSPLHF

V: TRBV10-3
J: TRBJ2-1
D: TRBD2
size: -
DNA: TGTGCCATCAGTGAGTCAGGACTAGCGGTCTACAATGAGCAGTTCTTC
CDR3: CAISESGLAVYNEQFF

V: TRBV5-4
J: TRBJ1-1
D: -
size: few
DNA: TGTGCCAGCACCAGGGACGGACTAAACACTGAAGCTTTCTTT
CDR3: CASTRDGLNTEAFF

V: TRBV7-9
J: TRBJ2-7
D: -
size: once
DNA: TGTGCCAGCAGCTTAGAGAGGTCCGGGCAGTACTTC
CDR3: CASSLERSGQYF

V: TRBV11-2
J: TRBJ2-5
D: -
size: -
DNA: TGTGCCAGCAGCTTAGTAGAGGGAGAGACCCAGTACTTC
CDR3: CASSLVEGETQYF

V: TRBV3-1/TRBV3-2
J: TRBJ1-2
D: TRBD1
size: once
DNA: TGTGCCAGCAGCCAAGAAGGGGCAGGGGGATATGGCTACACCTTC
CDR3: CASSQEGAGGYGYTF

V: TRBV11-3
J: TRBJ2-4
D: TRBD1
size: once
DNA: TGTGCCAGCAGCTCCTCGACAGGGAAGGAAAACATTCAGTACTTC
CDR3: CASSSSTGKENIQYF

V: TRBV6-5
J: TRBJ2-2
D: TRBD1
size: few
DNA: TGTGCCAGTTGTAAGACAGGGATGATCCCCGGGGAGCTGTTTTTT
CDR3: CASCKTGMIPGELFF

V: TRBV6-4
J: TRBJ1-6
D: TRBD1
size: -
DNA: TGTGCCAGCAGTGAACTGGGACAGGCTAATTCACCCCTCCACTTT
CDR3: CASSELGQANSPLHF

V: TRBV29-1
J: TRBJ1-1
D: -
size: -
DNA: TGCAGCGTTGGGGGCAGGGGTGTCGCTGAAGCTTTCTTT
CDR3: CSVGGRGVAEAFF

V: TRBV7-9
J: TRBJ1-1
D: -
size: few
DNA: TGTGCCAGCAGCTTAGGGAGCGCCGCAGCTTTCTTT
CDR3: CASSLGSAAAFF

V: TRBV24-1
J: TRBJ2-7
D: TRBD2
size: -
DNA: TGTGCCACCAGTGACCGGGGAGGGCCCTACGAGCAGTACTTC
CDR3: CATSDRGGPYEQYF

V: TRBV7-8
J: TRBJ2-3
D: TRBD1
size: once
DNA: TGTGCCAGCAGCATCGACAGGGGCCGGGTGGATACGCAGTATTTT
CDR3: CASSIDRGRVDTQYF

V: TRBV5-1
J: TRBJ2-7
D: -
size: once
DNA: TGCGCCAGCAGCTTACGCGGCTACGAGCAGTACTTC
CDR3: CASSLRGYEQYF

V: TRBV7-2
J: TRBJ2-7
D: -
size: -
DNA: TGTGCCAGCAACGGTGGGGGCAAAGCCTACGAGCAGTACTTC
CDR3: CASNGGGKAYEQYF

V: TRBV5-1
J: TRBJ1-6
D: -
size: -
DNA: TGCGCCAGCAGCCCGCGACAGACTAATTCACCCCTCCACTTT
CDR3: CASSPRQTNSPLHF

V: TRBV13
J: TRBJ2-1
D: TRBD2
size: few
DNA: TGTGCCAGCAGCCCTAGAAGCGGGAGTCGGTTTCATGAGCAGTTCTTC
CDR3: CASSPRSGSRFHEQFF

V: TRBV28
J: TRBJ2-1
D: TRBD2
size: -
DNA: TGTGCCAGCAGTTCTAGCGGGACCTACAATGAGCAGTTCTTC
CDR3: CASSSSGTYNEQFF